These 31 T cell receptor beta chains were all obtained from the same sample, sequenced in a study of shared clonotypes between healthy human individuals. Produced via immunoSEQ multiplex PCR; TCRdb's table is partial and in-frame only. The sample yields about a million clones, approximately 76% seen once. The sequenced material came from memory CD4+ T cells sorted from blood. This sample's subset: CD45RA-negative fraction. These receptors originate from a man between 18 and 29 years old in good health.

This chain uses TRBV9 with TRBJ2-2; 9 positions agree with TRBD2. The trim removed 4 bases at V and 8 bases at J, leaving 3 bases unmatched. Germline CDR1 and CDR2: SGDLS and YYNGEE. The CDR3 loop spans 13 amino acids. This CDR3 reads CASSSLAGGELFF. In nucleotides, the CDR3 is TGTGCCAGCAGCTCTCTAGCGGGGGGGGAGCTGTTTTTT. Drawing the rest from reference TRBV9 and TRBJ2-2, the complete variable domain is DSGVTQTPKHLITATGQRVTLRCSPRSGDLSVYWYQQSLDQGLQFLIQYYNGEERAKGNILERFSAQQFPDLHSELNLSSLELGDSALYFCASSSLAGGELFFGEGSRLTVL.

This chain connects TRBV1 to TRBJ2-7. TRBV1 has pseudogene status. This CDR3 contains 13 residues. The CDR3 protein is CTSSQGLENEQYF. CDR3 coding DNA: TGCACCAGCAGCCAAGGTTTGGAAAACGAGCAGTACTTC.

The rearrangement uses TRBV2 and TRBJ2-6, with D tentatively TRBD1 (6 bases). Germline CDR1 SNHLY, CDR2 FYNNEI. V was clipped by 9 bases and J by 2 bases, with 11 bases between them. This CDR3 is 14 amino acids long. CDR3 sequence: CARSPGAGANVLTF. The CDR3 nucleotides are TGTGCCAGGAGTCCAGGGGCTGGGGCCAACGTCCTGACTTTC.

The chain employs TRBV4-2 and TRBJ2-3; 13 bases are a match to TRBD2. Germline-derived CDR1 and CDR2 are LGHNA and YNFKEQ. The CDR3 is 16 amino acids. The J segment lost 5 bases and the V segment lost 4 bases, leaving 6 bases of the junction unmatched. This chain's CDR3 is CASSPRLAGGGDTQYF. The CDR3 region has the DNA TGTGCCAGCAGCCCCCGACTAGCGGGGGGCGGAGATACGCAGTATTTT.

V usage is TRBV2 and J usage is TRBJ1-5; the match to TRBD1 covers 9 bases. The germline V gene encodes CDR1 SNHLY and CDR2 FYNNEI. This CDR3 region has 16 residues. Trimming took 5 bases from V and 2 from J; bases not matched to a gene: 7. The CDR3 DNA follows: TGTGCCAGCAGTTTTACCCGGACAGGGGGCAATCAGCCCCAGCATTTT. This translates into CASSFTRTGGNQPQHF.

The rearrangement links TRBV7-2 to TRBJ1-2, with D tentatively TRBD1 (6 bases). V dropped 1 base and J dropped 2 bases, with 14 bases sitting between them. This CDR3 has 16 amino acids. Germline V gene lookup returns CDR1 SGHTA and CDR2 FQGNSA. As DNA, the CDR3 is TGTGCCAGCAGCTTAGGCAGGGCTAGGGGGAACTATGGCTACACCTTC. Translation: CASSLGRARGNYGYTF.

In this sample, this clone turned up a few times. The chain employs TRBV18 and TRBJ2-3, with a weak D call TRBD1 (5 bases). Germline V CDR1 and CDR2: KGHSH, LQKENI. Trimming took 3 bases from V and 0 from J, leaving 13 bases between them. CDR3 length equals 16 residues. The CDR3 region has the DNA TGTGCCAGCTCACCGGAACGACAGTTGAGCACAGATACGCAGTATTTT. The encoded protein is CASSPERQLSTDTQYF.

Worth noting for this clone: This specimen includes other DNA sequences encoding the same CDR3. The genes are TRBV6-1 and TRBJ2-1; 8 bases are shared with TRBD1. CDR1 and CDR2 from the germline V gene are MNHNS and SASEGT. The trim removed 4 bases at V and 1 base at J, leaving 3 bases unmatched. This CDR3 is built from 15 residues. CDR3 DNA: TGTGCCAGCAGTGCCCGACAGGGGTCCTACAATGAGCAGTTCTTC. Encoded protein: CASSARQGSYNEQFF.

This clone was picked up one time. The chain recombines TRBV19 with TRBJ1-3; TRBD1 matches at 9 bases. The length of the CDR3 is 15 residues. V trimming: 4 bases; J trimming: 2 bases; junction bases outside the gene matches: 3. The V gene's germline CDR1 is LNHDA and CDR2 SQIVND (reference sequence). The CDR3 sequence is CASSRTGDPGNTIYF. DNA of the CDR3: TGTGCCAGTAGTAGGACAGGGGACCCTGGAAACACCATATATTTT. The full variable domain, its missing parts supplied by reference TRBV19 and TRBJ1-3, is DGGITQSPKYLFRKEGQNVTLSCEQNLNHDAMYWYRQDPGQGLRLIYYSQIVNDFQKGDIAEGYSVSREKKESFPLTVTSAQKNPTAFYLCASSRTGDPGNTIYFGEGSWLTVV.

V is TRBV11-3 and J is TRBJ2-3, with a weak D call TRBD2 (6 bases). The germline gives CDR1 SGHNT, CDR2 YENEEA. The length of the CDR3 is 14 residues. Trimming took 5 bases from V and 3 from J, leaving 12 bases between them. CDR3 sequence reads: CASSTGGRTDTQYF. The CDR3 coding sequence is TGTGCCAGCAGCACCGGAGGGAGAACAGATACGCAGTATTTT. Filled out from reference TRBV11-3 and TRBJ2-3, the complete variable domain reads EAGVVQSPRYKIIEKKQPVAFWCNPISGHNTLYWYLQNLGQGPELLIRYENEEAVDDSQLPKDRFSAERLKGVDSTLKIQPAELGDSAVYLCASSTGGRTDTQYFGPGTRLTVL.

The V gene is TRBV2, the J gene TRBJ2-3; weak D call: TRBD1 (7 bases). Germline lookup yields CDR1 SNHLY and CDR2 FYNNEI. The CDR3 loop spans 13 amino acids. V lost 7 bases and J lost 8, with 16 bases in between. The CDR3 protein is CASMAVQGGTQYF. CDR3 DNA: TGTGCCAGCATGGCTGTGCAGGGGGGTACGCAGTATTTT.

The chain links TRBV7-2 to TRBJ2-2, with TRBD1 matching 10 bases. The ends lost 5 bases at V and 4 bases at J; junction bases unmatched: 4. The CDR3 length is 15 residues. Per the germline V gene, CDR1 is SGHTA and CDR2 is FQGNSA. CDR3 sequence: CASSRQGAGTGELFF. CDR3 nucleotide sequence: TGTGCCAGCAGCCGACAGGGGGCGGGCACCGGGGAGCTGTTTTTT.

The rearrangement joins TRBV28 to TRBJ2-7, with D tentatively TRBD1 or TRBD2 (6 bases each). The CDR3 is made up of 13 amino acids. Germline lookup yields CDR1 MDHEN and CDR2 SYDVKM. Deletions cut 6 bases from V and 2 bases from J, with 11 bases between. The CDR3 DNA reads as TGTGCCAGCAGGGGGGGCCCAGCCTACGAGCAGTACTTC. Translated: CASRGGPAYEQYF.

The rearrangement joins TRBV5-1 to TRBJ2-7, with 9 positions matching TRBD2. The CDR3 has 17 amino acids. Trimming took 2 bases from V and 6 from J; bases not matched to a gene: 15. The V gene's germline CDR1 is SGHRS and CDR2 YFSETQ. CDR3 in amino acids: CASSLGMVAGVFREQYF. CDR3 bases: TGCGCCAGCAGCTTAGGGATGGTAGCGGGGGTTTTCCGCGAGCAGTACTTC.

This clone was recorded many times. The gene calls are TRBV18 and TRBJ2-5; D call uncertain. Trimming left V 6 bases short and J 4 bases short, with 12 bases between. CDR1 KGHSH and CDR2 LQKENI come from the germline V gene. The CDR3 contains 13 residues. The DNA of the CDR3 is TGTGCCAGCTCTGCAGGATCCGGAGAGACCCAGTACTTC. It translates to CASSAGSGETQYF.

In its sample, this clone was seen once. The J gene is TRBJ2-5, the V gene TRBV25-1; tentative D call: TRBD1 (6 bases). The CDR3 is 15 residues long. Per germline, CDR1 MGHDK and CDR2 SYGVNS. V was pared by 5 bases and J by 0 bases, with 13 bases between. The CDR3 nucleotides read TGTGCCAGCAGTAGTGACAGGCGGTACCAAGAGACCCAGTACTTC. It translates to CASSSDRRYQETQYF.

In this sample, this clone turned up once. This chain joins TRBV29-1 and TRBJ1-4, with D maybe TRBD1 (5 bases). V dropped 6 bases and J dropped 7 bases, with 15 bases sitting between them. The CDR3 contains 13 residues. In germline, CDR1 is SQVTM, CDR2 ANQGSEA. In nucleotides, the CDR3 is TGCAGCGTACGGGGGGGTTCTCCTGAAAAACTGTTTTTT. Translation gives CSVRGGSPEKLFF. Drawing the rest from reference TRBV29-1 and TRBJ1-4, the complete variable domain is SAVISQKPSRDICQRGTSLTIQCQVDSQVTMMFWYRQQPGQSLTLIATANQGSEATYESGFVIDKFPISRPNLTFSTLTVSNMSPEDSSIYLCSVRGGSPEKLFFGSGTQLSVL.

The chain recombines TRBV25-1 with TRBJ2-5, with 7 nucleotides matching TRBD2. In germline, CDR1 is MGHDK, CDR2 SYGVNS. V trimming: 1 base; J trimming: 7 bases; junction bases outside the gene matches: 6. The CDR3 length is 14 residues. The CDR3 DNA sequence: TGTGCCAGCAGTGAATGGGCGGGGGACGGGACCCAGTACTTC. Protein: CASSEWAGDGTQYF.

The V gene is TRBV6-5, the J gene TRBJ2-7; possibly TRBD1 or TRBD2 for D (5 bases each). CDR1 is MNHEY, CDR2 SVGAGI, per germline. This CDR3 region has 12 residues. Trimming left V 4 bases short and J 7 bases short, with 11 bases between. CDR3 coding DNA: TGTGCCAGCAGTTCCCAGAGGGGAGAGCAGTACTTC. Its protein product is CASSSQRGEQYF.

This chain joins TRBV7-9 and TRBJ1-2; D gene uncertain. With 1 base removed from V and 8 bases from J, the gap between germline ends came to 14 bases. Germline CDR1 is SEHNR and CDR2 is FQNEAQ (reference sequence). The CDR3 consists of 14 residues. The CDR3 here is CASSLESAGGGYTF. CDR3 in DNA: TGTGCCAGCAGCTTAGAAAGCGCGGGCGGGGGCTACACCTTC.

The rearrangement uses TRBV5-1 and TRBJ1-1; perhaps TRBD1 as D (6 bases). Germline CDR1 is SGHRS and CDR2 is YFSETQ. Trimming took 5 bases from V and 2 from J, leaving 16 bases between them. The CDR3 sequence is 15 residues long. This CDR3 reads CASSRGQFENTEAFF. The CDR3 DNA sequence: TGCGCCAGCAGTCGGGGACAATTCGAAAACACTGAAGCTTTCTTT.

This chain uses TRBV4-3 with TRBJ2-5, with 9 bases aligning to TRBD1. After removal of 1 base from V and 4 bases from J, the junction contained 4 bases not matched to a gene. The CDR3 spans 15 residues. The germline CDR1 and CDR2 sequences are LGHNA and YSLEER. This CDR3 is CASSQGDRERETQYF. In DNA, the CDR3 is TGCGCCAGCAGCCAAGGGGACAGGGAACGAGAGACCCAGTACTTC.

This chain joins TRBV5-1 and TRBJ2-3; no clear D gene. The germline gives CDR1 SGHRS, CDR2 YFSETQ. The CDR3 extends over 13 amino acids. Trimming cost V 4 bases and J 6 bases, with 12 bases left between them. The CDR3 bases are TGCGCCAGCAGCCCGCCCACCCCCGATACGCAGTATTTT. Amino acid sequence: CASSPPTPDTQYF.

This clone turned up a few times. The chain couples TRBV2 to TRBJ1-2, with D perhaps matching TRBD1 (6 bases). The CDR3 sequence is 14 residues long. Trimming cost V 6 bases and J 7 bases, with 18 bases left between them. The V gene's germline CDR1 is SNHLY and CDR2 FYNNEI. The DNA for the CDR3 is TGTGCCAGCAGATCTCTCAGGGGAGACTCTGGCTACACCTTC. Protein: CASRSLRGDSGYTF.

This clone appeared many times. This rearrangement joins TRBV7-3 to TRBJ2-3, with 16 bases identical to TRBD2. Germline V CDR1 and CDR2: SGHTA, FQGTGA. This CDR3 has 16 residues. V shed 3 bases, J shed 3 bases, and the junction held 0 bases outside the gene matches. The CDR3 loop is CASSLGLAGGTDTQYF. CDR3 DNA: TGTGCCAGCAGCTTGGGACTAGCGGGGGGGACAGATACGCAGTATTTT.

V gene TRBV2 combines with J gene TRBJ1-1; D is unclear. The CDR3 covers 12 residues. V gave up 6 bases and J gave up 0 bases, with 5 bases separating them. The V gene's germline CDR1 is SNHLY and CDR2 FYNNEI. The DNA for the CDR3 is TGTGCCAGCAGGAGACTGAACACTGAAGCTTTCTTT. As protein: CASRRLNTEAFF. Combining the CDR3 with reference TRBV2 and TRBJ1-1 gives the whole variable domain EPEVTQTPSHQVTQMGQEVILRCVPISNHLYFYWYRQILGQKVEFLVSFYNNEISEKSEIFDDQFSVERPDGSNFTLKIRSTKLEDSAMYFCASRRLNTEAFFGQGTRLTVV.

The chain uses TRBV2 and TRBJ2-2, with D perhaps matching TRBD2 (7 bases). CDR1 is SNHLY, CDR2 FYNNEI, per germline. The CDR3 consists of 12 residues. Trimming took off 7 bases at V and 6 bases at J, with 9 bases between the two ends. CDR3 loop: CASTGGPGELFF. CDR3 bases: TGTGCCAGCACGGGGGGCCCCGGGGAGCTGTTTTTT.

The gene calls are TRBV7-9 and TRBJ1-5; D remains unclear. The V gene lost 3 bases and the J gene lost 7 bases, with 10 bases spanning the gap. CDR1 is SEHNR and CDR2 is FQNEAQ in the germline V gene (reference sequence). This CDR3 spans 13 amino acids. CDR3 sequence (DNA): TGTGCCAGCAGCTTCGGACCGGACCAGCCCCAGCATTTT. Translated: CASSFGPDQPQHF. Together with reference TRBV7-9 and TRBJ1-5, the CDR3 gives the full variable domain: DTGVSQNPRHKITKRGQNVTFRCDPISEHNRLYWYRQTLGQGPEFLTYFQNEAQLEKSRLLSDRFSAERPKGSFSTLEIQRTEQGDSAMYLCASSFGPDQPQHFGDGTRLSIL.

Only a few counts were recorded for this clone. The chain joins TRBV25-1 to TRBJ2-7; D is perhaps TRBD1 (6 bases). The CDR3 is 11 amino acids. The V and J ends lost 7 bases and 5 bases respectively, with 9 bases between them. CDR1 and CDR2 from the germline V gene are MGHDK and SYGVNS. CDR3 sequence (DNA): TGTGCCAGCACCAGGGGAGACGAGCAGTACTTC. This gives the protein CASTRGDEQYF.

On this clone itself: Other DNA sequences in this specimen translate into the identical CDR3. The V and J genes are TRBV18 and TRBJ2-3, with 8 bases that match TRBD1. V gave up 3 bases and J gave up 1 base; unmatched junction bases: 3. Germline V CDR1 and CDR2: KGHSH, LQKENI. This CDR3 is 15 amino acids long. The CDR3 nucleotides are TGTGCCAGCTCACCTCAGGGGGCTGGCACAGATACGCAGTATTTT. It encodes CASSPQGAGTDTQYF.

This chain connects TRBV6-1 to TRBJ1-1; D gene uncertain. This CDR3 contains 13 residues. Germline CDR1 is MNHNS and CDR2 is SASEGT. V shed 6 bases and J shed 0 bases, with 8 bases lying between them. The CDR3, as DNA: TGTGCCAGCAGGGGTTATATGAACACTGAAGCTTTCTTT. Amino acids: CASRGYMNTEAFF.